This TCR beta chain was retrieved from a study of technical replicates of blood from a few donors. The protocol was immunoSEQ multiplex PCR, while the TCRdb copy is restricted to in-frame clones and leaves out a portion. The profile shows around 83,000 clones, more than 80% of them singletons. Germline CDR1 reads LNHNV; CDR2 reads YYDKDF (reference sequence). V was pared by 0 bases and J by 7 bases, with 5 bases of the junction left unmatched. The CDR3 is 15 residues long. The sequence was obtained from a human donor in good health. The chain is built from TRBV15 and TRBJ1-5, with TRBD1 identical over 8 bases. Sequenced: T cells isolated from PBMCs. This chain's CDR3 is CATSRDNRGGQPQHF. CDR3 in DNA: TGTGCCACCAGCAGAGATAACAGGGGGGGCCAGCCCCAGCATTTT.